The 23 T cell receptor beta chains listed next were all sequenced from one sample in a study of blood T cell repertoires in COVID-19. Libraries were prepared by immunoSEQ multiplex PCR; TCRdb keeps only in-frame clonotypes and omits some of them. The data contain a few hundred thousand clones, 80% to 90% of them singletons. The sequencing input was PBMCs or T cells enriched from blood (not recorded which). The receptors were gathered from a man in his forties in a cohort exposed to, infected with or recovered from COVID-19 (not recorded which).

The V and J genes are TRBV6-4 and TRBJ1-5; 11 bases line up with TRBD1. Trimming at V came to 6 bases and at J to 2 bases, leaving 6 bases not matched to a gene. Germline-derived CDR1 and CDR2 are MRHNA and SNTAGT. The CDR3 totals 16 residues. CDR3 bases: TGTGCCAGCAGAGGACAGGGGGCTTGTGGCAATCAGCCCCAGCATTTT. Translated: CASRGQGACGNQPQHF.

Regarding this clone: The sample holds other DNA sequences that translate to the same CDR3. The genes are TRBV28 and TRBJ1-1; 8 bases agree with TRBD1. Looked up from germline, CDR1 is MDHEN and CDR2 is SYDVKM. This CDR3 contains 13 residues. Germline trimming cut 6 bases from V and 6 bases from J; bases unmatched to any gene: 6. CDR3 region: CASSSGQGPEAFF. CDR3 DNA sequence: TGTGCCAGCAGCTCAGGACAGGGCCCTGAAGCTTTCTTT.

The chain combines TRBV18 with TRBJ1-3; a possible D gene is TRBD1 (5 bases). Trimming pared 3 bases from V and 1 base from J, leaving 10 bases between. In germline, CDR1 is KGHSH, CDR2 LQKENI. The CDR3 runs to 15 residues. The CDR3 here is CASSPDQGSGNTIYF. The CDR3 DNA reads as TGTGCCAGCTCACCCGATCAGGGTTCTGGAAACACCATATATTTT.

The V and J genes are TRBV11-2 and TRBJ2-7; tentative D call: TRBD2 (5 bases). This CDR3 has 15 amino acids. V gave up 0 bases and J gave up 2 bases, with 11 bases separating them. Germline V gives CDR1 SGHAT, CDR2 FQNNGV. The CDR3 coding sequence is TGTGCCAGCAGCTTAGATATGGGGAGTGCCTACGAGCAGTACTTC. Translation gives CASSLDMGSAYEQYF.

The rearrangement uses TRBV10-3 and TRBJ1-3, with D uncertain. There are 15 residues in the CDR3. The germline gives CDR1 ENHRY, CDR2 SYGVKD. Trimming shortened V by 4 bases and J by 3 bases, and 13 bases separated the two germline ends. For the CDR3, the DNA is TGTGCCATCAGTGCCTCACAGAATTTTGGAAACACCATATATTTT. Translating gives CAISASQNFGNTIYF.

This chain links TRBV4-1 with TRBJ2-7, with a possible D match to TRBD1 (5 bases). The CDR3 has 16 residues. V shed 4 bases and J shed 3 bases, with 19 bases lying between them. The germline gives CDR1 MGHRA, CDR2 YSYEKL. The CDR3 DNA is TGCGCCAGCAGCCTGGGGCTGGCAGGGAAGGGCTACGAGCAGTACTTC. Protein sequence: CASSLGLAGKGYEQYF.

The CDR3 loop reads CASSPRTGKGWNEQFF. CDR3 nucleotide sequence: TGTGCCAGCAGTCCCCGGACAGGGAAAGGGTGGAATGAGCAGTTCTTC. This chain joins TRBV27 and TRBJ2-1; 8 bases agree with TRBD1. J lost 7 bases, V lost 5 bases, and 13 bases had no gene match. The CDR3 sequence is 16 residues long. Germline CDR1 and CDR2: MNHEY and SMNVEV (reference sequence).

The rearrangement uses TRBV5-4 and TRBJ2-2; no clear D gene. The CDR3 sequence is 13 residues long. The V end lost 4 bases, the J end lost 9 bases, and 13 bases lay between the germline ends. Germline V gives CDR1 SGHNT, CDR2 YYREEE (reference sequence). This CDR3 reads CASSLYTKRELFF. In DNA form, the CDR3 reads TGTGCCAGCAGCCTTTACACAAAACGGGAGCTGTTTTTT.

This chain links TRBV3-1 (or the pseudogene TRBV3-2) with TRBJ1-2; a possible D gene is TRBD1 (6 bases). Trimming took off 8 bases at V and 4 bases at J, with 11 bases between the two ends. Per germline, CDR1 LGHDT and CDR2 YNNKEL (reference sequence). The CDR3 has 12 residues. CDR3 sequence: CASWQGTYGYTF. The CDR3 coding sequence is TGTGCCAGCTGGCAGGGGACCTATGGCTACACCTTC.

A single count supports this clone. J is TRBJ2-3 and V is TRBV7-9; 10 bases map to TRBD1. Germline V lookup: CDR1 SEHNR, CDR2 FQNEAQ (reference sequence). This CDR3 has 15 residues. V dropped 4 bases and J dropped 5; count of bases not matched to a gene: 6. The chain's CDR3 is CASSSRGTGVDTQYF. The CDR3 DNA follows: TGTGCCAGCAGCTCCCGCGGGACAGGGGTAGATACGCAGTATTTT. Based on the CDR3 plus reference TRBV7-9 and TRBJ2-3, the full variable domain is DTGVSQNPRHKITKRGQNVTFRCDPISEHNRLYWYRQTLGQGPEFLTYFQNEAQLEKSRLLSDRFSAERPKGSFSTLEIQRTEQGDSAMYLCASSSRGTGVDTQYFGPGTRLTVL.

The chain's CDR3 is CASSSGTSGDNEQFF. The CDR3 region has the DNA TGTGCCAGCAGCTCTGGGACTAGCGGGGACAATGAGCAGTTCTTC. The rearrangement joins TRBV7-6 to TRBJ2-1; 13 bases line up with TRBD2. CDR1 and CDR2 from the germline V gene are SGHVS and FNYEAQ. The CDR3 totals 15 residues. The J segment lost 5 bases and the V segment lost 4 bases, leaving 2 bases of the junction unmatched.

This chain uses TRBV28 with TRBJ2-1; TRBD1 matches 9 bases. With V trimmed by 4 bases and J by 9 bases, 1 base remained unmatched. In germline, CDR1 is MDHEN, CDR2 SYDVKM. The CDR3 has 12 residues. The CDR3 bases are TGTGCCAGCAGTTCACAGGGGGCTGAGCAGTTCTTC. It yields the protein CASSSQGAEQFF.

The chain couples TRBV6-5 to TRBJ1-2; D is possibly TRBD1 (5 bases). Trimming left V 0 bases short and J 6 bases short, with 8 bases between. Germline V gives CDR1 MNHEY, CDR2 SVGAGI. The CDR3 runs to 13 residues. The CDR3 loop is CASSYSGEDGYTF. The DNA for the CDR3 is TGTGCCAGCAGTTACTCAGGGGAGGATGGCTACACCTTC.

The gene calls are TRBV5-1 and TRBJ2-7; tentative D call: TRBD2 (6 bases). This CDR3 has 14 amino acids. Trimming cost V 4 bases and J 2 bases, with 13 bases left between them. CDR1 and CDR2 (germline): SGHRS, YFSETQ. The CDR3 loop is CASSPGLRTYEQYF. The DNA for the CDR3 is TGCGCCAGCAGCCCCGGACTACGAACCTACGAGCAGTACTTC.

The chain recombines TRBV5-1 with TRBJ1-2; D might be TRBD1 (5 bases). Germline CDR1 and CDR2: SGHRS and YFSETQ. The CDR3 sequence is 15 residues long. V shed 2 bases and J shed 6 bases, with 17 bases lying between them. The CDR3: CASSFRGLTPHGYTF. The CDR3, as DNA: TGCGCCAGCAGCTTTAGGGGTTTAACCCCCCATGGCTACACCTTC.

This chain links TRBV18 with TRBJ1-1, with a weak D call TRBD1 (6 bases). With 2 bases removed from V and 5 bases from J, the gap between germline ends came to 9 bases. The CDR3 has 13 residues. Germline V gene sequence: CDR1 KGHSH, CDR2 LQKENI. CDR3 sequence (DNA): TGTGCCAGCTCACCAAAGGGGGAGACTGAAGCTTTCTTT. It translates to CASSPKGETEAFF.

The V and J genes are TRBV7-7 and TRBJ1-5; TRBD1 matches at 9 bases. The J segment lost 3 bases and the V segment lost 1 base, leaving 4 bases of the junction unmatched. The CDR3 is 16 amino acids. Germline V gene lookup returns CDR1 SSHAT and CDR2 FNYEAQ (reference sequence). The CDR3 loop reads CASSLGGQGNNQPQHF. CDR3 nucleotides: TGTGCCAGCAGCTTAGGCGGACAGGGGAACAATCAGCCCCAGCATTTT.

The chain has TRBV7-9 and TRBJ2-3; D ambiguous. The CDR3 is made up of 15 amino acids. Germline assignment: CDR1 SEHNR and CDR2 FQNEAQ (reference sequence). The V gene lost 2 bases and the J gene lost 3 bases, with 12 bases spanning the gap. As DNA, the CDR3 is TGTGCCAGCAGCTTAATCGGTTTTGGTACAGATACGCAGTATTTT. Its protein product is CASSLIGFGTDTQYF.

This chain connects TRBV6-6 to TRBJ1-6; TRBD1 matches 8 bases. CDR3 length equals 15 residues. In germline, CDR1 is MNHNY, CDR2 SVGAGI (reference sequence). V lost 1 base to trimming and J lost 7 bases; unmatched junction nucleotides: 3. DNA of the CDR3: TGTGCCAGCAGTTACTTAACAGGGGGAAATTCACCCCTCCACTTT. Residues: CASSYLTGGNSPLHF.

The chain has TRBV27 and TRBJ2-3; D gene ambiguous. V was clipped by 5 bases and J by 1 base, with 10 bases between them. Germline loops: CDR1 MNHEY, CDR2 SMNVEV (reference sequence). CDR3 size: 14 residues. Here the CDR3 DNA reads TGTGCCAGCAGTCCCCTAGTAGGCACAGATACGCAGTATTTT. It is translated as CASSPLVGTDTQYF.

The CDR3 sequence is CASRLGTTNTEAFF. CDR3 nucleotides: TGTGCCAGCAGACTGGGGACAACGAACACTGAAGCTTTCTTT. The chain joins TRBV7-8 to TRBJ1-1, with D possibly TRBD1 on 6 matching bases. Trimming removed 6 bases from V and 1 base from J, with 12 bases in between. This CDR3 is 14 amino acids long. CDR1 and CDR2 (germline): SGHVS, FQNEAQ.

This chain uses TRBV5-1 with TRBJ2-3; the D gene is possibly TRBD1 (5 bases). V was shortened by 4 bases and J by 0 bases, with 15 bases between the two germline ends. Germline CDR1 and CDR2: SGHRS and YFSETQ. The CDR3 covers 16 residues. CDR3 in DNA: TGCGCCAGCAGCCTAGGACACGAAACTAGCACAGATACGCAGTATTTT. This sequence encodes CASSLGHETSTDTQYF. Complete variable domain (other parts from reference TRBV5-1 and TRBJ2-3): KAGVTQTPRYLIKTRGQQVTLSCSPISGHRSVSWYQQTPGQGLQFLFEYFSETQRNKGNFPGRFSGRQFSNSRSEMNVSTLELGDSALYLCASSLGHETSTDTQYFGPGTRLTVL.

The V call is TRBV6-5, the J call TRBJ1-4; no definite D call. The CDR3 is 16 residues long. Trimming removed 1 base at V and 3 bases at J, with 12 bases between. Germline CDR1 and CDR2: MNHEY and SVGAGI. Written as DNA, the CDR3 is TGTGCCAGCAGTTACTTAGGTGAAACAGCTAATGAAAAACTGTTTTTT. Its protein product is CASSYLGETANEKLFF.